Following are 13 T cell receptor beta chains from one sample sequenced in a study of regulatory T cells in long-lasting Graves disease (dated by TCRdb to 2020 to 2023). What the time point label conveys for this sample: persistent/refractory GD, antithyroid drugs over 5 years with positive TRAb. For both TCR sequencing and RNA sequencing, RNA was extracted from PBMCs in TRIzol. The library was produced with multiplex PCR. Reads for this sample came from an Illumina HiSeq 4000. iRepertoire HTBI primers and Arm-PCR amplification of CDR3 regions were used to construct TCR beta libraries. TCRdb reworked the public reads: Q25 trimming with fastp, MiXCR clone assembly, productive beta chains retained. Records with the same CDR3 protein are collapsed into one entry carrying the most frequent genes and DNA. In all, the sample holds roughly 300,000 distinct CDR3 sequences, and around 20% of those were seen once. Less than 30% of the sample is taken by the ten largest.

Sample: peripheral blood mononuclear cells (PBMCs), taken when the disease was refractory, from a patient treated with antithyroid drugs. The receptors here all came from a female donor with Graves disease.

CDR3 protein: CASSGDPGETQYF. For the CDR3, the DNA is TGTGCCAGCTCAGGGGATCCGGGAGAGACCCAGTACTTC. V is TRBV18 and J is TRBJ2-5; D remains unclear. V was shortened by 5 bases and J by 4 bases, with 11 bases between the two germline ends. The CDR3 runs 13 residues. Germline V lookup: CDR1 KGHSH, CDR2 LQKENI.

This clonotype was observed many times. The chain links TRBV6-1 to TRBJ1-2, with D tentatively TRBD1 (5 bases). V was pared by 7 bases and J by 4 bases, with 16 bases between. In germline, CDR1 is MNHNS, CDR2 SASEGT. There are 14 residues in the CDR3. CDR3 DNA sequence: TGTGCCAGCATCCCGCGGGCGGGGGGCTATGGCTACACCTTC. Protein: CASIPRAGGYGYTF.

Regarding this clonotype: Possible read error: a much larger clone is one base away. The V gene is TRBV12-3 or TRBV12-4, the J gene TRBJ1-1, with TRBD1 as a possible D gene (5 bases). The CDR3 runs to 15 residues. CDR3 sequence (DNA): TGTGTCAGCAGTTTCCAAAGGGGAGGGGACGATGAAGCTTTCTTT. Translated, it gives CVSSFQRGGDDEAFF.

This clonotype has only a few counts. This may come from a read error, since a much larger clone is one base off. The missing conserved phenylalanine or tryptophan at the end of this CDR3 makes a read error likely. The V gene is TRBV12-3 or TRBV12-4, the J gene TRBJ1-4; D gene unclear. V dropped 6 bases and J dropped 4 bases, with 18 bases sitting between them. CDR3 size: 16 residues. The CDR3 loop is CASSPYRRLLNEKLFL. CDR3 nucleotides: TGTGCCAGCAGCCCCTACCGACGGTTGCTTAATGAAAAACTGTTTTTA.

The rearrangement links TRBV19 to TRBJ1-2, with 8 nucleotides matching TRBD1. The V and J ends lost 6 bases and 2 bases, in that order; junction bases with no gene match: 11. This CDR3 region has 16 residues. In germline, CDR1 is LNHDA, CDR2 SQIVND (reference sequence). The chain's CDR3 is CASRPGTGRSNYGYTF. The CDR3 bases are TGTGCCAGTAGACCCGGGACAGGACGATCCAACTATGGCTACACCTTC.

This clonotype was seen many times. The chain employs TRBV2 and TRBJ1-2; D unclear. This CDR3 contains 14 residues. V gave up 3 bases and J gave up 6 bases, with 14 bases separating them. Per the germline V gene, CDR1 is SNHLY and CDR2 is FYNNEI. The CDR3 spells CASSEAQELHGYTF. As DNA, the CDR3 is TGTGCCAGCAGTGAGGCCCAGGAACTACATGGCTACACCTTC.

Many counts were recorded for this clonotype. The V gene is TRBV28, the J gene TRBJ2-7, with TRBD1 identical over 10 bases. Germline V lookup: CDR1 MDHEN, CDR2 SYDVKM. The trim removed 6 bases at V and 7 bases at J, leaving 3 bases unmatched. The CDR3 totals 12 residues. CDR3 residues: CASRWTGGEQYF. The CDR3 DNA follows: TGTGCCAGCAGGTGGACAGGGGGTGAGCAGTACTTC.

The genes are TRBV6-2 or TRBV6-3 and TRBJ1-1; D not certain. From germline, CDR1 is MNHEY and CDR2 SVGEGT. The ends were cut back, 2 bases at V and 10 bases at J, with 11 bases in the middle. CDR3 length equals 12 residues. The DNA for the CDR3 is TGTGCCAGCAGTTACCCCTCCGCGCCAGCTTTCTTT. This sequence encodes CASSYPSAPAFF.

The V call is TRBV6-1, the J call TRBJ2-7; no clear D gene. CDR1 and CDR2 (germline): MNHNS, SASEGT. This CDR3 region has 11 residues. The V end was cut by 6 bases, the J end by 4 bases, with 7 bases between. CDR3 bases: TGTGCCAGCAGCCCTCTTTACGAGCAGTACTTC. Its translation: CASSPLYEQYF.

This clonotype has ten or more counts. J is TRBJ1-4 and V is TRBV30, with a weak D call TRBD1 (6 bases). Germline V CDR1 and CDR2: GTSNPN, SVGIG (reference sequence). Trimming pared 5 bases from V and 5 bases from J, leaving 15 bases between. This CDR3 region has 14 residues. In DNA form, the CDR3 reads TGTGCCTGGGGTCCCTCGGGGGCCAATGAAAAACTGTTTTTT. Protein sequence: CAWGPSGANEKLFF.

J is TRBJ2-7 and V is TRBV5-1, with a tentative D call TRBD2 (6 bases). The V end was cut by 4 bases, the J end by 3 bases, with 14 bases between. The CDR3 runs to 14 residues. Germline lookup yields CDR1 SGHRS and CDR2 YFSETQ. CDR3 region: CASSEEMGLYEQYF. The CDR3 DNA reads TGCGCCAGCAGCGAGGAGATGGGACTCTACGAGCAGTACTTC.

This clonotype was seen repeatedly, ten times or more. The chain combines TRBV11-2 with TRBJ1-5; no firm D call. CDR1 is SGHAT and CDR2 is FQNNGV in the germline V gene. The V gene lost 1 base and the J gene lost 6 bases, with 4 bases spanning the gap. This CDR3 region has 12 residues. CDR3 region: CASSLVGQPQHF. The DNA of the CDR3 is TGTGCCAGCAGCTTAGTGGGTCAGCCCCAGCATTTT. The entire variable domain, with the rest obtained from reference TRBV11-2 and TRBJ1-5, is as follows: EAGVAQSPRYKIIEKRQSVAFWCNPISGHATLYWYQQILGQGPKLLIQFQNNGVVDDSQLPKDRFSAERLKGVDSTLKIQPAKLEDSAVYLCASSLVGQPQHFGDGTRLSIL.

This clonotype was found a few times. The chain uses TRBV20-1 and TRBJ1-6; D is ambiguous. Germline V gene data show CDR1 as DFQATT and CDR2 as SNEGSKA (reference sequence). V lost 4 bases, J lost 7 bases, and 8 bases lay in between. There are 12 residues in the CDR3. CDR3 in DNA: TGCAGTGCTACCCAGTTAAATTCACCCCTCCACTTT. Translation: CSATQLNSPLHF.